One and the same sample provided the 2 T cell receptor beta chains below, sequenced in a study of shared clonotypes between healthy human individuals. The assay was immunoSEQ multiplex PCR, and TCRdb's table has in-frame clones only and misses some. Here the sample spans some 1 million clones, about 77% being singletons. The specimen was memory CD4+ T cells sorted from blood. Described subset: CD45RA-negative fraction. These TCRs come from a man between 18 and 35 years old in good health.

This chain connects TRBV9 to TRBJ2-3; D remains ambiguous. V lost 2 bases and J 1 base, leaving 11 bases between the germline ends. Germline V lookup: CDR1 SGDLS, CDR2 YYNGEE. The CDR3 has 15 amino acids. The CDR3 DNA follows: TGTGCCAGCAGCGTTCAACCCCGGGGCACAGATACGCAGTATTTT. Translating gives CASSVQPRGTDTQYF.

The V and J genes are TRBV11-2 and TRBJ1-2; D unclear. The CDR3 spans 19 residues. Germline V lookup: CDR1 SGHAT, CDR2 FQNNGV. The germline V and J ends were trimmed by 6 bases and 3 bases, with 29 bases remaining between them. CDR3 coding DNA: TGTGCCAGCAGATCACTTCGGGAAGGGATCGGGAGGAGAGACTATGGCTACACCTTC. It specifies CASRSLREGIGRRDYGYTF.